These 15 T cell receptor beta chains were all obtained from the same sample, sequenced in a study of shared clonotypes between healthy human individuals (dated by TCRdb to the early 2020s). Library prep was done by the immunoSEQ multiplex PCR assay. The source is immuneACCESS, and TCRdb retained only in-frame sequences with V and J called. Part of the clones is not carried over; for the studies checked, unresolved V genes explain less than half of this, and the remainder is unexplained. The sample has some 2,000,000 clones on record, about 94% of them singletons. More than 0.95% of the sample is taken by the ten largest. CD8 naive samples consisted of CD45RO-negative cells that were positively selected for CCR7, yielding a CD45RA+CCR7+ population without TemRA cells. The source material was naive CD8+ T cells sorted from blood. The cell subset or site tag for this specimen amounts to: CD45RA+CCR7+. The receptors stem from a man aged 18 to 35 in good health.

V gene TRBV13 combines with J gene TRBJ2-3, with 10 bases aligning to TRBD2. This CDR3 spans 17 amino acids. From germline, CDR1 is PRHDT and CDR2 FYEKMQ (reference sequence). V gave up 5 bases and J gave up 1 base; unmatched junction bases: 9. The CDR3 region has the DNA TGTGCCAGCAGCCTAACCCTAGCGGGAGTTGGCACAGATACGCAGTATTTT. This sequence encodes CASSLTLAGVGTDTQYF.

CDR3 nucleotide sequence: TGTGCCACCAGCAGAGCCTCCTTGGATCAGCCCCAGCATTTT. Amino acid sequence: CATSRASLDQPQHF. The rearrangement joins TRBV15 to TRBJ1-5, with unresolved D. The germline V gene has CDR1 LNHNV and CDR2 YYDKDF (reference sequence). This CDR3 comprises 14 residues. Trimming pared 1 base from V and 5 bases from J, leaving 9 bases between. Complete variable domain (other parts from reference TRBV15 and TRBJ1-5): DAMVIQNPRYQVTQFGKPVTLSCSQTLNHNVMYWYQQKSSQAPKLLFHYYDKDFNNEADTPDNFQSRRPNTSFCFLDIRSPGLGDTAMYLCATSRASLDQPQHFGDGTRLSIL.

The rearrangement links TRBV7-2 to TRBJ1-2; 9 bases are shared with TRBD1. V lost 3 bases to trimming and J lost 3 bases; unmatched junction nucleotides: 17. The CDR3 length is 19 residues. Germline V lookup: CDR1 SGHTA, CDR2 FQGNSA. DNA for the CDR3: TGTGCCAGCAGCTTCCTAAAATACCGAACAGGGGGCATCGACTATGGCTACACCTTC. Protein sequence: CASSFLKYRTGGIDYGYTF.

V and J are TRBV2 and TRBJ1-1; TRBD1 matches at 7 bases. This CDR3 spans 17 amino acids. CDR1 and CDR2 (germline): SNHLY, FYNNEI. V was pared by 6 bases and J by 0 bases, with 13 bases of the junction left unmatched. The CDR3 region has the DNA TGTGCCAGCAGATTCACAGGGGACTCTGCCTTGAACACTGAAGCTTTCTTT. Residues: CASRFTGDSALNTEAFF.

This clone was seen only once. Other DNA sequences from this sample encode an identical CDR3 as well. Here the CDR3 DNA reads TGTGCCAGCAGTTACTTCTCGGGGGGGTACAATGAGCAGTTCTTC. It translates to CASSYFSGGYNEQFF. V usage is TRBV6-5 and J usage is TRBJ2-1; TRBD2 aligns across 8 bases. This CDR3 contains 15 residues. With V trimmed by 1 base and J by 4 bases, 3 bases remained unmatched. CDR1 and CDR2 (germline): MNHEY, SVGAGI.

The chain couples TRBV9 to TRBJ2-7, with D possibly TRBD2 on 6 matching bases. Germline V gene data show CDR1 as SGDLS and CDR2 as YYNGEE. The V and J ends lost 4 bases and 1 base respectively, with 9 bases between them. This CDR3 region has 13 residues. The CDR3 here is CASSNGGSYEQYF. DNA of the CDR3: TGTGCCAGCAGCAACGGGGGATCCTACGAGCAGTACTTC.

The genes are TRBV13 and TRBJ1-2, with D possibly being TRBD1 (5 bases). Between the trimmed V and J ends, which lost 5 bases and 2 bases, there was a span of 12 bases. The CDR3 runs to 14 residues. Germline V gene lookup returns CDR1 PRHDT and CDR2 FYEKMQ (reference sequence). This CDR3 reads CASSPGRQNYGYTF. CDR3 coding DNA: TGTGCCAGCAGCCCAGGGCGACAGAACTATGGCTACACCTTC.

In the case of this clone: Different DNA sequences within this sample yield the same CDR3. The chain joins TRBV4-1 to TRBJ2-7; D may be TRBD1 (6 bases). The CDR3 length is 14 residues. The V end was cut by 4 bases, the J end by 0 bases, with 10 bases between. The germline gives CDR1 MGHRA, CDR2 YSYEKL. The CDR3 here is CASSPQGSSYEQYF. In DNA, the CDR3 is TGCGCCAGCAGCCCTCAGGGGAGCTCCTACGAGCAGTACTTC.

This clone came up once. Other DNA sequences from this sample encode an identical CDR3 as well. The chain is built from TRBV5-4 and TRBJ1-1, with D hard to call. This CDR3 contains 12 residues. Trimming left V 0 bases short and J 4 bases short, with 4 bases between. In germline, CDR1 is SGHNT, CDR2 YYREEE (reference sequence). The CDR3 sequence is CASSLDGTEAFF. CDR3 in DNA: TGTGCCAGCAGCTTGGATGGCACTGAAGCTTTCTTT.

This sequence joins TRBV6-1 and TRBJ1-5; no clear D gene. Germline CDR1 MNHNS, CDR2 SASEGT. The length of the CDR3 is 16 residues. V was clipped by 4 bases and J by 7 bases, with 20 bases between them. CDR3 in DNA: TGTGCCAGCAGTGTAGGCAGTTCCATCTTTCTCCAGCCCCAGCATTTT. Its translation is CASSVGSSIFLQPQHF.

The chain employs TRBV19 and TRBJ2-7, with 8 bases matching TRBD1. Unmatched junction bases numbered 8, after V lost 6 bases and J lost 7 bases. This CDR3 comprises 13 residues. Germline V gene data show CDR1 as LNHDA and CDR2 as SQIVND (reference sequence). The CDR3 loop is CASRQGGSTEQYF. In DNA form, the CDR3 reads TGTGCCAGTAGACAGGGGGGAAGTACAGAGCAGTACTTC.

The gene calls are TRBV10-3 and TRBJ2-1; TRBD1 or TRBD2 may be the D gene (5 bases each). This CDR3 contains 16 residues. V was shortened by 0 bases and J by 4 bases, with 13 bases between the two germline ends. Germline V gives CDR1 ENHRY, CDR2 SYGVKD. The CDR3 DNA reads TGTGCCATCAGTGAGTCGAGGATGGGGGTTTACAATGAGCAGTTCTTC. It yields the protein CAISESRMGVYNEQFF.

The chain couples TRBV30 to TRBJ2-5, with 7 bases matching TRBD2. V dropped 0 bases and J dropped 4; count of bases not matched to a gene: 5. Germline CDR1 and CDR2: GTSNPN and SVGIG (reference sequence). CDR3 length: 14 residues. DNA of the CDR3: TGTGCCTGGAGTGTTGGGGCGGGGGTAGAGACCCAGTACTTC. Its protein is CAWSVGAGVETQYF.

The chain carries TRBV7-9 and TRBJ1-6; 9 bases line up with TRBD1. CDR1 and CDR2 from the germline V gene are SEHNR and FQNEAQ (reference sequence). The CDR3 contains 14 residues. After removal of 6 bases from V and 7 bases from J, the junction contained 4 bases not matched to a gene. CDR3 nucleotide sequence: TGTGCCAGCAGTATGACAGGGGGAAATTCACCCCTCCACTTT. Amino acid sequence: CASSMTGGNSPLHF. The entire variable domain, with the rest obtained from reference TRBV7-9 and TRBJ1-6, is as follows: DTGVSQNPRHKITKRGQNVTFRCDPISEHNRLYWYRQTLGQGPEFLTYFQNEAQLEKSRLLSDRFSAERPKGSFSTLEIQRTEQGDSAMYLCASSMTGGNSPLHFGNGTRLTVT.

V gene TRBV10-3 combines with J gene TRBJ2-2; 8 bases map to TRBD1. CDR1 and CDR2 (germline): ENHRY, SYGVKD. The CDR3 is made up of 16 amino acids. With V trimmed by 6 bases and J by 3 bases, 9 bases remained unmatched. CDR3 region: CAIRATGEVDTGELFF. In DNA form, the CDR3 reads TGTGCCATCAGGGCGACAGGGGAAGTGGACACCGGGGAGCTGTTTTTT.